A single T cell receptor beta chain is shown here with its context. The antigen is not known. These data originate in a study of CD8 T cells in ankylosing spondylitis. Findings and caveats of the study: Disease-linked clones were found to be CD8+ and relatively rare in peripheral blood.

Germline CDR1 and CDR2: SEHNR and FQNEAQ (reference sequence). Unmatched junction bases numbered 5, after V lost 4 bases and J lost 6 bases. The CDR3 runs 13 residues. Researchers built TCR beta libraries using quantitative 5'-RACE with molecular barcodes. TCRdb reanalysed the 5' RACE reads using MiXCR and keeps one entry per CDR3 protein. The data contain approximately 100,000 distinct CDR3 sequences, about 8% of them singletons. The gene calls are TRBV7-9 and TRBJ2-7; 8 nucleotides line up with TRBD1. Sequenced sample: blood, either unsorted or a sorted T cell fraction (not recorded which). This TCR came from a male donor with ankylosing spondylitis or in good health (not recorded which). In DNA, the CDR3 is TGTGCCAGCAGCTCAAGACAGGGGCGCGAGCAGTACTTC. Translated: CASSSRQGREQYF.